This T cell receptor beta chain was recovered during a study of shared clonotypes between healthy human individuals. Note on this clone: Its specificity is unknown.

Division of CD4+ cells produced a CD45RA+ naive subset and a CD45RA-negative memory subset. Study observations and caveats: Richness estimates generally favored naive over memory subsets.

Assay used: immunoSEQ multiplex PCR; TCRdb lists only in-frame clones, some missing. The sample lists some 1,100,000 clones, about four fifths seen once, with more than 0.45% in the top ten. Looked up from germline, CDR1 is SGDLS and CDR2 is YYNGEE. The V segment lost 4 bases and the J segment 6 bases; nucleotides outside the gene matches: 4. The CDR3 extends over 16 amino acids. Material: memory CD4+ T cells from PBMCs. The subset was: CD45RA-negative fraction. The genes are TRBV9 and TRBJ2-1, with 16 bases that match TRBD2. The sequence derives from a man aged 18 to 30 in good health. Some clones in this sample may be carry-over from other donors' samples. The CDR3 here is CASSPGTSGRVNEQFF. As DNA, the CDR3 is TGTGCCAGCAGCCCGGGGACTAGCGGGAGGGTCAATGAGCAGTTCTTC.